One and the same sample provided the 20 T cell receptor beta chains below, sequenced in a study of post-analysis software for immune sequencing data. Findings and limits, study-wide: Roughly five TRBV segments occurring more often in patients than controls included TRBV5-6, TRBV5-1 and TRBV20-1.

Unique molecular identifiers featured in each of the TCR beta cDNA libraries. TCRdb redid the calling of the PCR reads with MiXCR, one entry per CDR3 protein. The top ten clones hold 4.9% of a sample with about 770,000 distinct CDR3 sequences, just over 45% of them seen once. No antigens are known for them. Sequencing used blood. Receptors were obtained from a girl aged 5 to 17 with multiple sclerosis.

This clonotype appeared a few times. The chain uses TRBV29-1 and TRBJ2-6, with D possibly matching TRBD2 (6 bases). The germline gives CDR1 SQVTM, CDR2 ANQGSEA. The CDR3 extends over 16 amino acids. V lost 5 bases and J 0 bases, leaving 14 bases between the germline ends. CDR3 bases: TGCAGCGTTACCGGGGACTCCCGCTCTGGGGCCAACGTCCTGACTTTC. Protein sequence: CSVTGDSRSGANVLTF.

Here the CDR3 reads CSASNPGAREQYF. CDR3 nucleotides: TGCAGTGCTAGTAATCCGGGGGCGAGGGAGCAGTACTTC. The chain has TRBV20-1 and TRBJ2-4, with D possibly called TRBD1 or TRBD2 (6 bases each). The V end lost 3 bases, the J end lost 13 bases, and 19 bases lay between the germline ends. Germline lookup yields CDR1 DFQATT and CDR2 SNEGSKA (reference sequence). This CDR3 has 13 residues.

The chain joins TRBV4-3 to TRBJ1-2; D possibly corresponds to TRBD1 (5 bases). This CDR3 spans 15 amino acids. Per the germline V gene, CDR1 is LGHNA and CDR2 is YSLEER. The V gene lost 1 base and the J gene lost 0 bases, with 9 bases spanning the gap. The CDR3: CASSQVCRANYGYTF. The DNA for the CDR3 is TGCGCCAGCAGCCAAGTTTGCAGGGCTAACTATGGCTACACCTTC.

Notes on this clonotype: One end of the junction is discordant with germline, which a read error may explain. Here the CDR3 DNA reads TGTGCCAGCAGCCCACTTAGGACTAGCGGGAATGTTGCAAATGAGCAGTGCTTC. Amino acids: CASSPLRTSGNVANEQCF. This chain links TRBV9 with TRBJ2-1; 12 bases match TRBD2. This CDR3 spans 18 amino acids. Germline assignment: CDR1 SGDLS and CDR2 YYNGEE.

The CDR3 loop is CASSSSGGANHEQYF. CDR3 in DNA: TGTGCCAGCAGCTCCTCAGGGGGCGCAAACCACGAGCAGTACTTC. This chain joins TRBV7-6 and TRBJ2-7, with 8 bases fitting TRBD1. The CDR3 is 15 amino acids. J was trimmed by 5 bases and V by 4 bases; bases with no gene match: 10. Germline V CDR1 and CDR2: SGHVS, FNYEAQ.

This clonotype occurred a few times. The chain recombines TRBV5-1 with TRBJ2-3, with 13 bases lining up with TRBD2. The CDR3 length is 17 residues. Germline V CDR1 and CDR2: SGHRS, YFSETQ. V shed 4 bases and J 6 bases; nucleotides not matched to a gene: 11. For the CDR3, the DNA is TGCGCCAGCAGCCGTACGACTAGCGGGAGGATCCAGGATACGCAGTATTTT. Residues: CASSRTTSGRIQDTQYF.

This clonotype was detected only a few times. This chain joins TRBV27 and TRBJ2-7; 8 bases line up with TRBD1. The germline CDR1 and CDR2 sequences are MNHEY and SMNVEV (reference sequence). V shed 2 bases, J shed 6 bases, and the junction held 6 bases outside the gene matches. CDR3 size: 14 residues. The CDR3 protein is CASSLRTGLGEQYF. DNA for the CDR3: TGTGCCAGCAGTTTAAGGACAGGGCTGGGCGAGCAGTACTTC.

V gene TRBV12-3 or TRBV12-4 combines with J gene TRBJ2-1, with D unresolved. Trimming took off 4 bases at V and 5 bases at J, with 21 bases between the two ends. This CDR3 has 17 amino acids. The CDR3 spells CASSSDPWRQSNNEQFF. The CDR3 DNA reads as TGTGCCAGCAGTTCAGACCCATGGCGGCAGAGCAACAATGAGCAGTTCTTC.

This clonotype turned up a few times. The chain couples TRBV7-9 to TRBJ2-3; D gene uncertain. CDR1 SEHNR and CDR2 FQNEAQ come from the germline V gene (reference sequence). Trimming shortened V by 5 bases and J by 2 bases, and 11 bases separated the two germline ends. The CDR3 totals 14 residues. The CDR3 protein is CASSDPTATDTQYF. DNA for the CDR3: TGTGCCAGCAGCGACCCTACCGCCACAGATACGCAGTATTTT. Variable domain in full (rest from reference TRBV7-9 and TRBJ2-3): DTGVSQNPRHKITKRGQNVTFRCDPISEHNRLYWYRQTLGQGPEFLTYFQNEAQLEKSRLLSDRFSAERPKGSFSTLEIQRTEQGDSAMYLCASSDPTATDTQYFGPGTRLTVL.

To note about this clonotype: One junction end does not reproduce the germline sequence, and a read error may be involved. The chain uses TRBV15 and TRBJ1-2; 7 bases line up with TRBD1. The CDR3 length is 13 residues. Germline CDR1 LNHNV, CDR2 YYDKDF (reference sequence). The CDR3 DNA reads TGTGCCGCCAGCAGAGATATACAGGGGACCTACACCTTC. Protein product: CAASRDIQGTYTF.

This clonotype was seen a handful of times. The V call is TRBV20-1, the J call TRBJ2-3; 13 nucleotides match TRBD2. There are 17 residues in the CDR3. Germline values: CDR1 DFQATT, CDR2 SNEGSKA (reference sequence). The V gene end was trimmed by 5 bases and the J gene end by 0 bases; junction bases not matched to a gene: 8. CDR3 bases: TGCAGTGCTGGACGACTAGCGGGAGGCGTTAGCACAGATACGCAGTATTTT. Amino acid sequence: CSAGRLAGGVSTDTQYF.

This clonotype has just a few counts. The chain is built from TRBV14 and TRBJ2-3, with TRBD2 identical over 8 bases. CDR3 length equals 15 residues. V trimming: 4 bases; J trimming: 1 base; junction bases outside the gene matches: 4. Germline assignment: CDR1 SGHDN and CDR2 FVKESK. The CDR3, as DNA: TGTGCCAGCAGCCTAGCGGGGATTGGCACAGATACGCAGTATTTT. Protein: CASSLAGIGTDTQYF.

This CDR3 is CSGREGQYNEQFF. The CDR3 DNA reads as TGCAGCGGGCGGGAGGGCCAGTACAATGAGCAGTTCTTC. The chain uses TRBV29-1 and TRBJ2-1; 9 positions agree with TRBD2. The CDR3 has 13 amino acids. Germline lookup yields CDR1 SQVTM and CDR2 ANQGSEA. After removal of 7 bases from V and 4 bases from J, the junction contained 5 bases not matched to a gene.

This clonotype was picked up a small number of times. V and J are TRBV7-9 and TRBJ2-7, with 8 bases identical to TRBD2. Per the germline V gene, CDR1 is SEHNR and CDR2 is FQNEAQ (reference sequence). Trimming at V came to 5 bases and at J to 2 bases, leaving 8 bases not matched to a gene. CDR3 length: 15 residues. CDR3 sequence: CASSSSGNHPYEQYF. CDR3 coding DNA: TGTGCCAGCAGCAGTAGCGGGAATCATCCCTACGAGCAGTACTTC.

This clonotype has a count of ten or more. The genes are TRBV12-3 or TRBV12-4 and TRBJ1-1, with unresolved D. Trimming took 1 base from V and 4 from J, leaving 1 base between them. The CDR3 spans 11 residues. CDR3 coding DNA: TGTGCCAGCAGTTTAGGCACTGAAGCTTTCTTT. Protein: CASSLGTEAFF.

The V and J genes are TRBV12-2 and TRBJ2-7; TRBD1 is taken as the D call from the table, unchecked against the DNA. TRBV12-2 is an annotated pseudogene. CDR3 size: 14 residues. The CDR3 is CASRLDRLTYEQYF. DNA of the CDR3: TGTGCAAGTCGCTTGGACAGACTAACCTACGAGCAGTACTTC.

This chain links TRBV6-5 with TRBJ2-1; perhaps TRBD2 as D (6 bases). CDR3 size: 15 residues. Germline V gene lookup returns CDR1 MNHEY and CDR2 SVGAGI. The V end lost 10 bases, the J end lost 0 bases, and 16 bases lay between the germline ends. CDR3 loop: CATKAGKSSYNEQFF. Here the CDR3 DNA reads TGTGCCACCAAGGCGGGGAAGAGCTCCTACAATGAGCAGTTCTTC.

This clonotype was picked up a small number of times. V usage is TRBV27 and J usage is TRBJ2-7, with 13 bases matching TRBD2. The germline V gene encodes CDR1 MNHEY and CDR2 SMNVEV (reference sequence). Trimming at V came to 7 bases and at J to 4 bases, leaving 4 bases not matched to a gene. The CDR3 length is 14 residues. The DNA of the CDR3 is TGTGCCAGCACCCAACTAGCGGGAGGGTACGAGCAGTACTTC. Protein: CASTQLAGGYEQYF.

The rearrangement links TRBV9 to TRBJ2-7; a possible D gene is TRBD1 (5 bases). The CDR3 covers 15 residues. V was cut by 0 bases and J by 2 bases, with 12 bases left in between. Germline CDR1 SGDLS, CDR2 YYNGEE. CDR3: CASSVGGEPTYEQYF. CDR3 nucleotide sequence: TGTGCCAGCAGCGTAGGGGGCGAGCCCACCTACGAGCAGTACTTC.

This chain connects TRBV7-6 to TRBJ2-3; 9 bases match TRBD2. J lost 6 bases, V lost 5 bases, and 9 bases had no gene match. In germline, CDR1 is SGHVS, CDR2 FNYEAQ. The CDR3 has 15 residues. The CDR3 protein is CASSLGGTSLDTQYF. CDR3 coding DNA: TGTGCCAGCAGCCTAGGGGGGACTAGCTTGGATACGCAGTATTTT.